These T cell receptor beta chains were read from a single sample in a study of cytomegalovirus exposure and HLA in healthy donors. Measured with immunoSEQ multiplex PCR; TCRdb has only the in-frame clones, and not every one. The sample contains fewer than 150,000 clones, 82% of which appear only once. Material for sequencing was PBMCs. These receptor sequences come from a male donor in good health and CMV-seronegative. Each CDR3 is given with its conserved first and last residue. A D gene is named only where the DNA matches it firmly. Size values are once, few and many counts, or a class for expanded clones, and some rows have none.

NA	few	TRBV10-2	TRBJ2-7	CATGSADEQYF	TGCGCCACCGGATCGGCGGACGAGCAGTACTTC
NA	NA	TRBV4-3	TRBJ2-2	CASSQDPGRNTGELFF	TGCGCCAGCAGCCAAGATCCCGGGAGGAACACCGGGGAGCTGTTTTTT
NA	once	TRBV15	TRBJ2-1	CATSRVGINDEQFF	TGTGCCACCAGCAGAGTCGGGATTAACGATGAGCAGTTCTTC
NA	NA	TRBV29-1	TRBJ2-2	CSANPGGELFF	TGCAGCGCCAACCCCGGCGGGGAGCTGTTTTTT
TRBD2	NA	TRBV15	TRBJ2-1	CATSRGLAAIEEQFF	TGTGCCACCTCCCGAGGGCTAGCGGCAATCGAGGAGCAGTTCTTC
NA	NA	TRBV7-2	TRBJ1-1	CASSLVMGGTEAFF	TGTGCCAGCAGCTTAGTTATGGGGGGCACTGAAGCTTTCTTT
NA	NA	TRBV30	TRBJ1-1	CAWSGGDTEAFF	TGTGCCTGGAGTGGGGGGGACACTGAAGCTTTCTTT
NA	NA	TRBV29-1	TRBJ2-2	CSAEEGTGELFF	TGCAGCGCTGAGGAGGGAACCGGGGAGCTGTTTTTT
NA	NA	TRBV5-1	TRBJ2-7	CASSPRGMVYEQYF	TGCGCCAGCAGCCCGAGGGGGATGGTCTACGAGCAGTACTTC
NA	NA	TRBV28	TRBJ2-7	CASSLTGSTAEQYF	TGTGCCAGCAGTTTGACCGGGAGCACCGCCGAGCAGTACTTC
TRBD2	NA	TRBV5-1	TRBJ2-3	CASSSLTSGHTDTQYF	TGCGCCAGCAGCTCCTTAACTAGCGGTCACACAGATACGCAGTATTTT
NA	NA	TRBV9	TRBJ2-2	CASSVAGVNTGELFF	TGTGCCAGCAGCGTAGCTGGAGTGAACACCGGGGAGCTGTTTTTT
NA	few	TRBV9	TRBJ2-5	CASSVRDSQETQYF	TGTGCCAGCAGCGTAAGGGACTCTCAAGAGACCCAGTACTTC
TRBD1	NA	TRBV4-3	TRBJ2-1	CVSRMDRTGIYNEQFF	TGCGTCAGCAGGATGGATCGGACAGGGATATACAATGAGCAGTTCTTC
TRBD2	NA	TRBV4-3	TRBJ2-7	CASSQVTSDSYEQYF	TGCGCCAGCAGCCAAGTAACTAGCGACTCCTACGAGCAGTACTTC
TRBD1	once	TRBV27	TRBJ1-6	CASSWAGGISSPLHF	TGTGCCAGCAGTTGGGCAGGGGGCATAAGCTCACCCCTCCACTTT
TRBD2	few	TRBV7-9	TRBJ2-2	CASRINLAGGITGELFF	TGTGCCAGCAGAATCAATTTAGCGGGAGGGATTACCGGGGAGCTGTTTTTT
TRBD2	once	TRBV7-3	TRBJ2-1	CASSQAGVFNEQFF	TGTGCCAGCAGCCAAGCGGGAGTTTTTAATGAGCAGTTCTTC
NA	once	TRBV4-3	TRBJ2-7	CASSQEAGWLYEQYF	TGCGCCAGCAGCCAAGAGGCGGGGTGGTTGTACGAGCAGTACTTC
NA	once	TRBV11-2	TRBJ1-1	CASSPTGSETAFF	TGTGCCAGCAGCCCCACAGGGTCAGAGACGGCTTTCTTT
NA	NA	TRBV28	TRBJ2-7	CASSLRGLSSYEQYF	TGTGCCAGCAGTTTACGGGGTCTAAGCTCCTACGAGCAGTACTTC
TRBD1	NA	TRBV18	TRBJ2-7	CASSLQQGTDEQYF	TGTGCCAGCTCACTACAACAGGGGACGGACGAGCAGTACTTC
NA	few	TRBV6-6	TRBJ2-4	CASMGGAASQYF	TGTGCCAGCATGGGGGGGGCCGCGTCACAGTACTTC
TRBD1	NA	TRBV5-8	TRBJ2-3	CASSWGQGLTDTQYF	TGTGCCAGCAGCTGGGGACAGGGCCTGACAGATACGCAGTATTTT
NA	NA	TRBV21-1	TRBJ1-1	CASSKKGGRGTEAFF	TGTGCCAGCAGCAAAAAGGGCGGGCGTGGGACTGAAGCTTTCTTT
TRBD2	NA	TRBV19	TRBJ2-1	CASRLGGSEPYNEQFF	TGTGCCAGTAGGCTGGGGGGGAGCGAGCCCTACAATGAGCAGTTCTTC
NA	NA	TRBV14	TRBJ1-3	CASSPQRLSGNTIYF	TGTGCCAGCAGCCCCCAGAGGCTCTCTGGAAACACCATATATTTT
TRBD2	few	TRBV6-4	TRBJ2-7	CASSDPPLAGGEYEQYF	TGTGCCAGCAGTGATCCCCCCCTAGCGGGGGGAGAGTACGAGCAGTACTTC
TRBD1	NA	TRBV18	TRBJ1-5	CASSPSNRGVQPQHF	TGTGCCAGCTCACCTTCGAACAGGGGAGTACAGCCCCAGCATTTT
NA	NA	TRBV4-1	TRBJ2-3	CASSQPPQGDTQYF	TGCGCCAGCAGCCAGCCCCCCCAGGGGGATACGCAGTATTTT
TRBD2	NA	TRBV25-1	TRBJ2-2	CAIHRTSGRSGELFF	TGTGCCATCCATAGGACTAGCGGGAGGTCCGGGGAGCTGTTTTTT
NA	NA	TRBV12-5	TRBJ2-1	CASAQITKEQFF	TGTGCTAGTGCACAGATAACCAAAGAGCAGTTCTTC
TRBD2	NA	TRBV7-3	TRBJ2-1	CASSFGLAAQYEQFF	TGTGCCAGCAGCTTTGGACTAGCGGCGCAGTATGAGCAGTTCTTC
TRBD1	once	TRBV25-1	TRBJ1-4	CASSEFGDRGLSNEKLFF	TGTGCCAGCAGTGAATTTGGGGACAGGGGGCTATCTAATGAAAAACTGTTTTTT
TRBD2	NA	TRBV4-3	TRBJ2-7	CASSLRTSGRASYEQYF	TGCGCCAGCAGCCTAAGGACTAGCGGGAGGGCGTCCTACGAGCAGTACTTC
NA	NA	TRBV6-5	TRBJ2-7	CASSPYLPPYEQYF	TGTGCCAGCAGTCCCTACCTCCCCCCCTACGAGCAGTACTTC
TRBD1	once	TRBV29-1	TRBJ2-7	CSASQTGVRQPYEQYF	TGCAGCGCGTCTCAGACAGGGGTAAGGCAACCCTACGAGCAGTACTTC
NA	NA	TRBV7-3	TRBJ2-3	CASSPGTYTDTQYF	TGTGCCAGCAGCCCCGGTACCTACACAGATACGCAGTATTTT
NA	few	TRBV29-1	TRBJ2-6	CSAPISGANVLTF	TGCAGCGCCCCTATATCTGGGGCCAACGTCCTGACTTTC
NA	few	TRBV28	TRBJ2-7	CASSFSFGGGFTYEQYF	TGTGCCAGCAGTTTTAGTTTCGGGGGAGGATTCACCTACGAGCAGTACTTC
NA	NA	TRBV4-3	TRBJ2-1	CASSQGGVLGGEQFF	TGCGCCAGCAGCCAAGGGGGGGTCCTAGGAGGTGAGCAGTTCTTC
TRBD1	NA	TRBV28	TRBJ2-4	CASSVRQGGVTIQYF	TGTGCCAGCAGTGTAAGACAGGGTGGGGTAACCATTCAGTACTTC
TRBD1	once	TRBV11-1	TRBJ2-7	CASSLDRGHYEQYF	TGTGCCAGCAGCTTGGACAGGGGGCATTACGAGCAGTACTTC
TRBD1	NA	TRBV18	TRBJ1-1	CASSPLRGGEGEAFF	TGTGCCAGCTCACCACTAAGAGGGGGCGAGGGTGAAGCTTTCTTT
NA	once	TRBV5-1	TRBJ1-1	CASSLARSLNIEAFF	TGCGCCAGCAGCTTGGCTCGGAGCTTGAACATTGAAGCTTTCTTT
NA	NA	TRBV7-9	TRBJ2-2	CASSSVGTGELFF	TGTGCCAGCAGCTCGGTTGGTACCGGGGAGCTGTTTTTT
NA	NA	TRBV27	TRBJ1-1	CASTTRGGNTEAFF	TGTGCCAGCACCACCCGAGGGGGGAACACTGAAGCTTTCTTT
NA	once	TRBV6-6	TRBJ2-7	CASSTPDRPTYEQYF	TGTGCCAGCTCTACTCCAGACAGACCAACCTACGAGCAGTACTTC
TRBD2	NA	TRBV4-1	TRBJ2-7	CASSQVDLAAYGAEQYF	TGCGCCAGCAGCCAAGTGGACCTAGCGGCCTATGGGGCCGAGCAGTACTTC
TRBD1	few	TRBV6-6	TRBJ1-4	CASSYLPGQEREKLFF	TGTGCCAGCAGTTACCTACCCGGACAGGAAAGGGAAAAACTGTTTTTT
NA	few	TRBV28	TRBJ1-4	CASTTPGGVEKLFF	TGTGCCAGCACCACCCCGGGGGGGGTTGAAAAACTGTTTTTT
NA	NA	TRBV6-5	TRBJ1-2	CASSLRVQRYGYTF	TGTGCCAGCAGTTTACGTGTTCAGCGCTATGGCTACACCTTC
NA	NA	TRBV6-6	TRBJ2-4	CASTAEALAKNIQYF	TGTGCCAGCACTGCGGAGGCTCTAGCCAAAAACATTCAGTACTTC
NA	NA	TRBV7-9	TRBJ1-5	CASSLAAADQPQHF	TGTGCCAGCAGCTTAGCGGCGGCGGATCAGCCCCAGCATTTT